Below, one T cell receptor beta chain is given with its context. Only in-frame clones appear in the TCRdb table, and some are missing; sequencing was by immunoSEQ multiplex PCR. The sample shows 240,000 or so clones, roughly 86% of them seen only once. This record belongs to a study of blood T cell repertoires in COVID-19. CDR3 length equals 16 residues. V lost 4 bases, J lost 3 bases, and 7 bases stayed unmatched. Germline V gives CDR1 MNHNS, CDR2 SASEGT. This sequence joins TRBV6-1 and TRBJ2-7; 12 bases line up with TRBD2. Input material: PBMCs or T cells enriched from blood (not recorded which). The source of this sequence is a woman aged 40-49 years with acute COVID-19. The CDR3 coding sequence is TGTGCCAGCAGTGCAGCTTCTAGCGGGAGGGTCTACGAGCAGTACTTC. Protein: CASSAASSGRVYEQYF.